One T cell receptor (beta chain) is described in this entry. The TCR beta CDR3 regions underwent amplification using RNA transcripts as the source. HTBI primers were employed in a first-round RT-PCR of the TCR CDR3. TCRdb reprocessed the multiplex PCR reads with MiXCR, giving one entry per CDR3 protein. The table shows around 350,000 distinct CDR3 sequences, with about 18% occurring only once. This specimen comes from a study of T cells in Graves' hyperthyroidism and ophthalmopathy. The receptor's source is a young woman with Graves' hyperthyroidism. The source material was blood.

In nucleotides, the CDR3 is TGTGCCAGCAGTTACGATTCTAACACCGGGGAGCTGTTTTTT. As protein: CASSYDSNTGELFF. This chain links TRBV6-2 or TRBV6-3 with TRBJ2-2, with unresolved D. The germline V gene has CDR1 MNHEY and CDR2 SVGEGT. V was cut by 2 bases and J by 2 bases, with 6 bases left in between. CDR3 size: 14 residues.